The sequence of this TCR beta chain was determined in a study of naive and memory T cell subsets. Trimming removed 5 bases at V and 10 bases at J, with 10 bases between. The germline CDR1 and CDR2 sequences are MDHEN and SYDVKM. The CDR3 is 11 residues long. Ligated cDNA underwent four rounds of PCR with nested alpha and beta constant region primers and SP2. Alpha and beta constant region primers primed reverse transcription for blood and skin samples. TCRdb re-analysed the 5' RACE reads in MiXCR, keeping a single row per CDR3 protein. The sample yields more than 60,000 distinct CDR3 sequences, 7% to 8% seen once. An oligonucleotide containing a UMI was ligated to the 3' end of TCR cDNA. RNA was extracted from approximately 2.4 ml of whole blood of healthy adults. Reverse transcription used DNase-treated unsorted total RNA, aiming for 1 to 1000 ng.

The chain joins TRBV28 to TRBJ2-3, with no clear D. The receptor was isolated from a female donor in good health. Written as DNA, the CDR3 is TGTGCCAGCAGTCCAGCCTCCGCGCAGTATTTT. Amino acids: CASSPASAQYF.